One sample yielded the 13 T cell receptor beta chains listed below, sequenced in a study of blood T cell repertoires in COVID-19. TCRdb's table, derived via immunoSEQ multiplex PCR, lists solely in-frame clones and lacks some. The sample has approximately 160,000 clones, around 82% seen once. Sequenced sample: peripheral blood. These receptors were taken from a man in his fifties or sixties with active or convalescent COVID-19.

V usage is TRBV5-1 and J usage is TRBJ1-4, with 7 positions matching TRBD1. The length of the CDR3 is 15 residues. Germline loops: CDR1 SGHRS, CDR2 YFSETQ. Losses at the gene ends were 1 base for V and 7 bases for J; bases not matched to a gene: 7. Here the CDR3 reads CASSLLPGQIEKLFF. The CDR3 DNA is TGCGCCAGCAGCTTGCTTCCGGGACAGATTGAAAAACTGTTTTTT. The entire variable domain, with the rest obtained from reference TRBV5-1 and TRBJ1-4, is as follows: KAGVTQTPRYLIKTRGQQVTLSCSPISGHRSVSWYQQTPGQGLQFLFEYFSETQRNKGNFPGRFSGRQFSNSRSEMNVSTLELGDSALYLCASSLLPGQIEKLFFGSGTQLSVL.

The chain uses TRBV28 and TRBJ1-2; D possibly corresponds to TRBD1 (5 bases). CDR1 is MDHEN and CDR2 is SYDVKM in the germline V gene. Trimming shortened V by 5 bases and J by 8 bases, and 9 bases separated the two germline ends. CDR3 length equals 11 residues. The CDR3 DNA reads TGTGCCAGCAGTCAGGGAGGGGGCTACACCTTC. This encodes CASSQGGGYTF.

On this clone itself: Other DNA sequences in this specimen translate into the identical CDR3. J is TRBJ2-7 and V is TRBV5-4; D not resolved. CDR3 length equals 13 residues. The V end was cut by 0 bases, the J end by 1 base, with 5 bases between. Germline V gene sequence: CDR1 SGHNT, CDR2 YYREEE (reference sequence). DNA for the CDR3: TGTGCCAGCAGCTTGGCCGGGTCCTACGAGCAGTACTTC. This codes for CASSLAGSYEQYF.

The chain joins TRBV5-4 to TRBJ2-2, with TRBD1 identical over 8 bases. Germline loops: CDR1 SGHNT, CDR2 YYREEE (reference sequence). V was clipped by 4 bases and J by 5 bases; unmatched bases: 7. The CDR3 totals 15 residues. CDR3 residues: CASSPRTGPTGELFF. In DNA form, the CDR3 reads TGTGCCAGCAGCCCCCGGACAGGGCCAACCGGGGAGCTGTTTTTT.

The chain recombines TRBV19 with TRBJ1-5; no reliable D call. This CDR3 spans 17 amino acids. CDR1 and CDR2 from the germline V gene are LNHDA and SQIVND (reference sequence). Deletions cut 2 bases from V and 0 bases from J, with 14 bases between. The CDR3 is CASSIPGAFYSNQPQHF. As DNA, the CDR3 is TGTGCCAGTAGTATACCGGGAGCATTCTATAGCAATCAGCCCCAGCATTTT.

The J gene is TRBJ1-3, the V gene TRBV10-3; 7 positions agree with TRBD1. CDR1 ENHRY and CDR2 SYGVKD come from the germline V gene. Trimming cost V 6 bases and J 3 bases; bases outside gene matches: 11. The CDR3 runs 16 residues. The CDR3: CAIRAERGLLGNTIYF. CDR3 coding DNA: TGTGCCATCAGGGCCGAAAGGGGGCTACTTGGAAACACCATATATTTT.

The chain carries TRBV6-5 and TRBJ2-7, with a weak D call TRBD1 (5 bases). The CDR3 sequence is 15 residues long. Trimming cost V 6 bases and J 3 bases, with 18 bases left between them. From germline, CDR1 is MNHEY and CDR2 SVGAGI. CDR3 bases: TGTGCCAGCAGCCCAACGCAGGTAGGGGTCTACGAGCAGTACTTC. Amino acid sequence: CASSPTQVGVYEQYF.

In regard to this clone: The same CDR3 arises from other DNA sequences in this sample as well. The CDR3 sequence is CASSLRLAGQETQYF. The CDR3 DNA follows: TGTGCCAGCAGCTTGAGGCTAGCGGGGCAAGAGACCCAGTACTTC. V usage is TRBV5-4 and J usage is TRBJ2-5; 9 bases are a match to TRBD2. The germline V gene has CDR1 SGHNT and CDR2 YYREEE (reference sequence). CDR3 size: 15 residues. Trimming cost V 1 base and J 2 bases; bases outside gene matches: 3. Supplemented by reference TRBV5-4 and TRBJ2-5, the full variable domain reads ETGVTQSPTHLIKTRGQQVTLRCSSQSGHNTVSWYQQALGQGPQFIFQYYREEENGRGNFPPRFSGLQFPNYSSELNVNALELDDSALYLCASSLRLAGQETQYFGPGTRLLVL.

The J gene is TRBJ1-2, the V gene TRBV10-1, with D maybe TRBD1 (5 bases). Germline lookup yields CDR1 WNHNN and CDR2 SYGVQD (reference sequence). This CDR3 spans 17 amino acids. V dropped 1 base and J dropped 4 bases, with 19 bases sitting between them. The CDR3 loop reads CASSEYDSPAWSYGYTF. DNA for the CDR3: TGCGCCAGCAGTGAGTATGACAGTCCAGCTTGGAGCTATGGCTACACCTTC.

V is TRBV18 and J is TRBJ2-7, with D tentatively TRBD1 (6 bases). V lost 5 bases and J lost 4, with 12 bases in between. Germline CDR1 and CDR2: KGHSH and LQKENI. The CDR3 contains 13 residues. The CDR3 region is CASSSTQGYEQYF. CDR3 nucleotides: TGTGCCAGCTCATCCACTCAGGGGTACGAGCAGTACTTC.

In this sample, this clone turned up a few times. The V gene is TRBV3-1 (or the pseudogene TRBV3-2), the J gene TRBJ2-1, with 16 bases that match TRBD2. Looked up from germline, CDR1 is LGHDT and CDR2 is YNNKEL (reference sequence). Unmatched junction bases numbered 10, after V lost 3 bases and J lost 5 bases. CDR3 size: 19 residues. The CDR3 here is CASSHLGTSGRANDNEQFF. The CDR3 coding sequence is TGTGCCAGCAGCCATTTAGGGACTAGCGGGAGGGCCAACGACAATGAGCAGTTCTTC.

The chain recombines TRBV7-7 with TRBJ2-5, with D tentatively TRBD2 (5 bases). The V gene lost 1 base and the J gene lost 4 bases, with 13 bases spanning the gap. The CDR3 totals 15 residues. CDR1 and CDR2 from the germline V gene are SSHAT and FNYEAQ (reference sequence). For the CDR3, the DNA is TGTGCCAGCAGCTTAGGAGGGTCCGTGGTAGAGACCCAGTACTTC. Its protein product is CASSLGGSVVETQYF. Filled out from reference TRBV7-7 and TRBJ2-5, the complete variable domain reads GAGVSQSPRYKVTKRGQDVTLRCDPISSHATLYWYQQALGQGPEFLTYFNYEAQPDKSGLPSDRFSAERPEGSISTLTIQRTEQRDSAMYRCASSLGGSVVETQYFGPGTRLLVL.

In regard to this clone: At one boundary the junction diverges from the germline segment, which might be a read error. The chain carries TRBV3-1 (or the pseudogene TRBV3-2) and TRBJ2-7, with D uncertain. The CDR3 covers 15 residues. Germline V gene data show CDR1 as LGHDT and CDR2 as YNNKEL (reference sequence). The CDR3 sequence is CASSQDRQVRYGQYF. Here the CDR3 DNA reads TGTGCCAGCAGCCAAGATCGGCAGGTCCGCTACGGGCAGTACTTC.